These T cell receptor beta chains were read from a single sample in a study of T cell changes during pregnancy in multiple sclerosis. The assay was immunoSEQ multiplex PCR, and TCRdb's table has in-frame clones only and misses some. The data contain under 30,000 clones, 93% of them singletons. The sample in question was CD4+ T cells from peripheral blood mononuclear cells, obtained after pregnancy. All receptors derive from a female donor with multiple sclerosis, enrolled in a pregnancy study. The CDR3 runs from the conserved cysteine through the conserved F or W.

CDR3aa: CASSLVAGEPYNEQFF
j_gene: TRBJ2-1
v_gene: TRBV5-1

CDR3aa: CASRERTGINEKLFF
j_gene: TRBJ1-4
v_gene: TRBV6-5

CDR3aa: CAGRRGSDTEAFF
j_gene: TRBJ1-1
v_gene: TRBV6-1

CDR3aa: CASSPREEKQYF
j_gene: TRBJ2-7
v_gene: TRBV7-2

CDR3aa: CASRDRGRGNSPLHF
j_gene: TRBJ1-6
v_gene: TRBV6-5

CDR3aa: CASVAGGNTGELFF
j_gene: TRBJ2-2
v_gene: TRBV19

CDR3aa: CASSEGANLNTEAFF
j_gene: TRBJ1-1
v_gene: TRBV2

CDR3aa: CASSIHRGLAFF
j_gene: TRBJ1-1
v_gene: TRBV19

CDR3aa: CSAKRGLETEAFF
j_gene: TRBJ1-1
v_gene: TRBV29-1

CDR3aa: CATRSYLRGTDTQYF
j_gene: TRBJ2-3
v_gene: TRBV6-5